Included here is one T cell receptor beta chain sequence, with context. What it recognizes is unknown. The data are from a study of OX40 agonist ivuxolimab in advanced cancers. Turning to the study itself: As their treatment, patients were administered ivuxolimab, an agonistic anti-OX40 (CD134) antibody.

General study findings and limits: Clonal expansion by week 6 occurred in CD4+ and CD8+ blood T cells (at 0.1 to 3.0 mg/kg).

Clones were read by immunoSEQ multiplex PCR, and TCRdb kept only the in-frame ones, dropping some. In the table there are tens of thousands of clones, around 84% of which are singletons. Trimming shortened V by 7 bases and J by 3 bases, and 16 bases separated the two germline ends. The CDR3 totals 14 residues. Germline values: CDR1 SGHVS, CDR2 FQNEAQ. The TCR originated in an adult with an advanced solid tumor such as melanoma, head and neck, liver or kidney cancer. The rearrangement joins TRBV7-8 to TRBJ2-7, with D tentatively TRBD1 or TRBD2 (7 bases each). The source material was CD4+ or CD8+ T cells sorted from blood, sampled in a trial of the OX40 agonist ivuxolimab. CDR3 sequence (DNA): TGTGCCAGCACCCCAGGGGGGGTTTACTACGAGCAGTACTTC. Translation gives CASTPGGVYYEQYF.